The present entry profiles one T cell receptor (beta chain) with its context. Its antigen is still unknown. The entry originates in a study of Graves' ophthalmopathy and Graves' hyperthyroidism. Study conclusions and caveats: Progression of ophthalmopathy was predicted by the model with roughly 68% sensitivity and under 75% specificity. In separating ophthalmopathy from stable hyperthyroidism, a 13-signature model achieved 85% to 90% sensitivity and approximately 80% specificity. Most expanded thyroid clonotypes above 0.001 frequency also appeared in blood.

Germline V CDR1 and CDR2: SGHDN, FVKESK. Between the trimmed V and J ends, which lost 11 bases and 1 base, there was a span of 15 bases. There are 14 residues in the CDR3. Researchers took RNA transcripts and amplified TCR beta CDR3 regions from them. An initial RT-PCR round employing HTBI primers preceded a second-round multiplex PCR. A single record per CDR3 protein comes from TCRdb applying MiXCR to the multiplex PCR reads. The repertoire holds roughly 50,000 distinct CDR3 sequences, with roughly 46% as singletons. The source of the PBMCs was 8 to 10 ml of fresh peripheral blood. The J gene is TRBJ2-4, the V gene TRBV14, with TRBD2 as a possible D gene (5 bases). Sequences were obtained from peripheral blood. The receptor's source is an adult woman with Graves' ophthalmopathy. The CDR3: CAWRQDDAKNIQYF. The CDR3 coding sequence is TGTGCCTGGAGGCAGGACGACGCCAAAAACATTCAGTACTTC.